This entry describes one T cell receptor (beta chain). This record comes from a study of blood T cell repertoires in COVID-19. Study summary: Researchers got acute and convalescent COVID-19 samples from the United States, Italy and Spain. Sources were T cells, B-cell-depleted T cells, or PBMCs; the material itself was cDNA or gDNA.

Authors' analysis steps: Reference gene primer amplification gave nucleated cell count estimates. Assay used: immunoSEQ multiplex PCR; TCRdb lists only in-frame clones, some missing. V, J and clone size reflect that table, while D and trimming were determined from the DNA. The sample has around 500,000 clones, approximately 85% seen once. CDR1 MNHEY and CDR2 SVGAGI come from the germline V gene. The CDR3 is 11 residues long. With 7 bases removed from V and 8 bases from J, the gap between germline ends came to 12 bases. This sequence joins TRBV6-5 and TRBJ2-7; unclear D gene. The receptor was isolated from a human donor in a cohort sampled during active COVID-19. Source material: peripheral blood. CDR3 protein: CASTTPTQQYF. The DNA of the CDR3 is TGTGCCAGCACGACACCCACGCAGCAGTACTTC.